This T cell receptor (beta chain) is drawn from a study of blood T cell repertoires in COVID-19. Turning to the study itself: Donors in the United States, Italy and Spain gave samples during acute or convalescent COVID-19.

Libraries were prepared by immunoSEQ multiplex PCR; TCRdb keeps only in-frame clonotypes and omits some of them. The sample lists hundreds of thousands of clones, 75% to 90% seen once, with about 7% in the top ten. The V gene's germline CDR1 is SQVTM and CDR2 ANQGSEA. The ends were cut back, 4 bases at V and 4 bases at J, with 10 bases in the middle. The CDR3 contains 13 residues. The chain is built from TRBV29-1 and TRBJ2-2; D not certain. Source material: peripheral blood. The receptor's source is a man aged 55-75 years who had recovered from COVID-19. The CDR3 loop reads CSVAGYPTGELFF. CDR3 DNA: TGCAGCGTTGCGGGTTACCCCACCGGGGAGCTGTTTTTT.